The 5 T cell receptor beta chains listed next were all sequenced from one sample in a study of blood T cell repertoires in COVID-19. Using immunoSEQ multiplex PCR, the repertoire was profiled, and TCRdb retains in-frame clones only, with some absent. The sample lists 40,000 to 60,000 clones, approximately 85% occurring once. Sequencing was carried out using peripheral blood. These receptors came from a human donor in a cohort sampled during active COVID-19.

CDR3 nucleotide sequence: TGTGCCAGTAGTCTGCCAGGCGGGGGGCCTACGCAGTATTTT. It codes for CASSLPGGGPTQYF. The V gene is TRBV19, the J gene TRBJ2-3; TRBD2 aligns across 8 bases. This CDR3 has 14 amino acids. V lost 5 bases, J lost 8 bases, and 9 bases stayed unmatched. Per the germline V gene, CDR1 is LNHDA and CDR2 is SQIVND (reference sequence).

The chain links TRBV12-3 or TRBV12-4 to TRBJ1-5, with unresolved D. This CDR3 has 13 amino acids. Deletions cut 8 bases from V and 2 bases from J, with 10 bases between. The CDR3 protein is CASGHQRNQPQHF. The CDR3 DNA sequence: TGTGCCAGCGGCCACCAACGCAATCAGCCCCAGCATTTT.

The rearrangement uses TRBV20-1 and TRBJ1-2; D gene ambiguous. From germline, CDR1 is DFQATT and CDR2 SNEGSKA (reference sequence). CDR3 size: 13 residues. V shed 3 bases and J shed 6 bases, with 14 bases lying between them. The CDR3 region is CSASAGISDGYTF. Here the CDR3 DNA reads TGCAGTGCTAGTGCGGGAATCTCGGATGGCTACACCTTC.

As DNA, the CDR3 is TGTGCCAGCTCACCACTGGGGGAGGCCAACGCTTTCTTT. This gives the protein CASSPLGEANAFF. This rearrangement joins TRBV18 to TRBJ1-1; possible D gene TRBD1, 5 bases. Deletions cut 1 base from V and 11 bases from J, with 14 bases between. Germline CDR1 KGHSH, CDR2 LQKENI. The CDR3 is 13 amino acids.

The CDR3: CASRMGGSGELFF. CDR3 DNA: TGTGCCAGCAGGATGGGAGGGAGCGGGGAGCTGTTTTTT. The J gene is TRBJ2-2, the V gene TRBV2, with 7 bases matching TRBD2. CDR3 length equals 13 residues. V lost 6 bases and J lost 7; bases outside the gene matches: 5. Looked up from germline, CDR1 is SNHLY and CDR2 is FYNNEI. The full variable domain, rest sourced from reference TRBV2 and TRBJ2-2, is EPEVTQTPSHQVTQMGQEVILRCVPISNHLYFYWYRQILGQKVEFLVSFYNNEISEKSEIFDDQFSVERPDGSNFTLKIRSTKLEDSAMYFCASRMGGSGELFFGEGSRLTVL.